The T cell receptor beta chain under discussion was sequenced for a study of regulatory T cells in long-lasting Graves disease. Time point reported: newly diagnosed GD, antithyroid drugs for less than 3 months. PBMCs were the source of the RNA used for TCR sequencing. Into tubes containing EDTA, approximately 8.5 milliliters of peripheral blood were drawn. The CDR3 has 15 amino acids. V lost 3 bases, J lost 3 bases, and 14 bases lay in between. Germline CDR1 and CDR2: MDHEN and SYDVKM. According to the study, TCR beta libraries were built with iRepertoire HTBI primers and CDR3-region Arm-PCR. TCRdb re-derived calls from the multiplex PCR reads in MiXCR, one entry per CDR3 protein. The sample has about 350,000 distinct CDR3 sequences, 15% to 20% seen once. In its sample, this clonotype was seen many times. Another study also made use of these data, one on T cells in Graves' hyperthyroidism and ophthalmopathy.

This TCR was sampled from a woman between 18 and 29 years old with Graves disease. The genes are TRBV28 and TRBJ2-5, with a possible D match to TRBD1 (6 bases). Sequenced here: peripheral blood mononuclear cells (PBMCs), sampled at new diagnosis, from a patient treated with antithyroid drugs. The CDR3 nucleotides are TGTGCCAGCAGTTTTCTGGAGGACAGCAAAGAGACCCAGTACTTC. Protein: CASSFLEDSKETQYF.